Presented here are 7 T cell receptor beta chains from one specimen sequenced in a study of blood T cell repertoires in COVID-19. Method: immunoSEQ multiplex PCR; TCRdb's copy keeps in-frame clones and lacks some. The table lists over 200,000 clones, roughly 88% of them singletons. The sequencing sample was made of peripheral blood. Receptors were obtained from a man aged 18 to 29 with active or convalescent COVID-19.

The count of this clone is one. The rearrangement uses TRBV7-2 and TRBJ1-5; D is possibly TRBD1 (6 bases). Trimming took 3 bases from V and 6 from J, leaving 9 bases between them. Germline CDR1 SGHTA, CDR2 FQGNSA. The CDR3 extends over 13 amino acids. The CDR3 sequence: CASSFRGGQPQHF. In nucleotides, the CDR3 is TGTGCCAGCAGCTTCAGGGGCGGTCAGCCCCAGCATTTT.

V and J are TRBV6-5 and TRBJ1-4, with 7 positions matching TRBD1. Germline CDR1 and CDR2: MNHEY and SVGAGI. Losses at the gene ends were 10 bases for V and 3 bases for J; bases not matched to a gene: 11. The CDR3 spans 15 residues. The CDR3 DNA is TGTGCCACCAGACAGGGCTCAGGGGCTAATGAAAAACTGTTTTTT. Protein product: CATRQGSGANEKLFF.

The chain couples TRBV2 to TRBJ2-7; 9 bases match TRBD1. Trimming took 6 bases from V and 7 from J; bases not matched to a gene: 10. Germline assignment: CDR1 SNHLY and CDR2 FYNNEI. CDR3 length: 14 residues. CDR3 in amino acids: CASRSRDRAWEQYF. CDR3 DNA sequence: TGTGCCAGCAGATCCCGGGACAGGGCTTGGGAGCAGTACTTC.

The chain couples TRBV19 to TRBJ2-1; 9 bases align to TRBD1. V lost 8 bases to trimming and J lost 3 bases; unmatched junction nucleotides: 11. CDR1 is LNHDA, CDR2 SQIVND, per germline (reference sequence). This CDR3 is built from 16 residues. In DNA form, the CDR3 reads TGTGCCAGTGAAATACCGGGACAGGGTATCTACAATGAGCAGTTCTTC. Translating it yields CASEIPGQGIYNEQFF.

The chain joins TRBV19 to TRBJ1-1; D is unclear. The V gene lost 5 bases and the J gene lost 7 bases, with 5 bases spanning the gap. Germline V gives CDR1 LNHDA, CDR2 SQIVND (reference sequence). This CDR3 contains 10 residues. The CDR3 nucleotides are TGTGCCAGTAGTTCCGGTGAAGCTTTCTTT. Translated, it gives CASSSGEAFF.

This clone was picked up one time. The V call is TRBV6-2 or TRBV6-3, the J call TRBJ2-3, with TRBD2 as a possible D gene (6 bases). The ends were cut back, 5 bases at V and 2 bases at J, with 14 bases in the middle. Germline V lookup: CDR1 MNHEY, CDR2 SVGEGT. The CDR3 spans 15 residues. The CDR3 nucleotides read TGTGCCAGCAGTGACACTAGCCAAATCACAGATACGCAGTATTTT. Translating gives CASSDTSQITDTQYF.

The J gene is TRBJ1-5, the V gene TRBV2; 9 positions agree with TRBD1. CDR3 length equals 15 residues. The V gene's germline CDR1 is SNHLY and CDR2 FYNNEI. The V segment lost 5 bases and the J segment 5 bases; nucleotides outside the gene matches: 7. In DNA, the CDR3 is TGTGCCAGCAGTATCGGGACAGGGAGGGATCAGCCCCAGCATTTT. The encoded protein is CASSIGTGRDQPQHF.